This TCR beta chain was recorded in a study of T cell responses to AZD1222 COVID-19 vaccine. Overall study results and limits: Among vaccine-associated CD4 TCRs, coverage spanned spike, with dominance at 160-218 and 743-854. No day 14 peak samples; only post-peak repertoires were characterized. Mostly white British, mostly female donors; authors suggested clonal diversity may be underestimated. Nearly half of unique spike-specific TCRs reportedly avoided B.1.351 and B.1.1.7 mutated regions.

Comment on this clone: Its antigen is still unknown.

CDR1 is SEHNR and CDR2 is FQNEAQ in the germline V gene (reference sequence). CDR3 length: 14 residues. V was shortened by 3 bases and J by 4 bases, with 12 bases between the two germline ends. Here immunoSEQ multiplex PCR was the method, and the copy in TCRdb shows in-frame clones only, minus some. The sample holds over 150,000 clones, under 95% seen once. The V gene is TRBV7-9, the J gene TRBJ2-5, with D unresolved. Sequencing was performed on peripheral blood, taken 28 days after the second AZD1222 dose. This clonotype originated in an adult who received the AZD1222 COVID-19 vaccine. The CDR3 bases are TGTGCCAGCAGCTTCGGTGGGGATCTAGAGACCCAGTACTTC. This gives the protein CASSFGGDLETQYF. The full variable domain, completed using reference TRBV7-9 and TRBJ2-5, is DTGVSQNPRHKITKRGQNVTFRCDPISEHNRLYWYRQTLGQGPEFLTYFQNEAQLEKSRLLSDRFSAERPKGSFSTLEIQRTEQGDSAMYLCASSFGGDLETQYFGPGTRLLVL.